The clone carrying this T cell receptor (beta chain) was recorded a few times. MiXCR, run by TCRdb on the 5' RACE reads, gives a single entry per CDR3 protein. The sample holds roughly 55,000 distinct CDR3 sequences, roughly a quarter seen once. The sequence was collected from a female donor with breast cancer. The material sequenced was tumor-infiltrating naive CD4+ T cells sorted from the breast tumor. The subset here: naive CD4+ T cells, CD4+CD45RA+CD25-.

In DNA form, the CDR3 reads TGTGCCAGCAGCCTCAGTTACACTGAAGCTTTCTTT. Translated, it gives CASSLSYTEAFF. This chain uses TRBV7-9 with TRBJ1-1; D gene unclear. Germline V CDR1 and CDR2: SEHNR, FQNEAQ (reference sequence). V was shortened by 5 bases and J by 3 bases, with 7 bases between the two germline ends. The CDR3 runs 12 residues.